A single sample is the source of the 13 T cell receptor beta chains below, sequenced in a study of shared clonotypes between healthy human individuals. Selected positively for CCR7 and CD45RO-negative, naive CD8 cells excluded terminally differentiated effector memory CD45RA+ cells. Profiling relied on immunoSEQ multiplex PCR, and the TCRdb table lists in-frame clones only, not all of them. The repertoire includes about 2.1 million clones, roughly 93% of them detected once, and approximately 1.6% sits in the top ten. The specimen was naive CD8+ T cells from PBMCs. The source is a man between 18 and 29 years old in good health. Some clones in this sample may be carry-over from other donors' samples.

With regard to this clone: Other nucleotide sequences from this sample produce the same CDR3. This rearrangement joins TRBV7-3 to TRBJ2-1; TRBD2 matches 11 bases. Germline assignment: CDR1 SGHTA and CDR2 FQGTGA. J was trimmed by 6 bases and V by 2 bases; bases with no gene match: 3. This CDR3 region has 15 residues. CDR3 sequence reads: CASSLLAGGSNEQFF. In DNA, the CDR3 is TGTGCCAGCAGCTTACTAGCGGGAGGTAGCAATGAGCAGTTCTTC.

The chain joins TRBV14 to TRBJ1-2, with D uncertain. The germline V and J ends were trimmed by 0 bases and 3 bases, with 11 bases remaining between them. The CDR3 consists of 15 residues. Germline V CDR1 and CDR2: SGHDN, FVKESK. The CDR3 sequence is CASSQEVGSYYGYTF. CDR3 bases: TGTGCCAGCAGCCAAGAAGTTGGCAGTTACTATGGCTACACCTTC.

The chain carries TRBV9 and TRBJ2-1; 14 bases align to TRBD2. The CDR3 contains 16 residues. The germline CDR1 and CDR2 sequences are SGDLS and YYNGEE. Trimming removed 3 bases from V and 7 bases from J; junction bases left unmatched: 6. CDR3 residues: CASSATSGRAANEQFF. CDR3 DNA: TGTGCCAGCAGCGCGACTAGCGGGAGGGCCGCTAATGAGCAGTTCTTC.

This clone has only one observation. V and J are TRBV27 and TRBJ2-1, with 7 bases that match TRBD2. The germline V gene has CDR1 MNHEY and CDR2 SMNVEV (reference sequence). Trimming removed 3 bases from V and 9 bases from J; junction bases left unmatched: 8. This CDR3 contains 14 residues. CDR3 coding DNA: TGTGCCAGCAGTTTTGGGTCGGGAGGCGGTGAGCAGTTCTTC. Translating it yields CASSFGSGGGEQFF.

J is TRBJ2-1 and V is TRBV4-2, with TRBD1 matching over 7 bases. With V trimmed by 3 bases and J by 6 bases, 14 bases remained unmatched. This CDR3 region has 17 residues. CDR1 LGHNA and CDR2 YNFKEQ come from the germline V gene. CDR3 nucleotides: TGTGCCAGCAGCCAGGGGTTTGGGACAGAGGGCCCCAATGAGCAGTTCTTC. Translating it yields CASSQGFGTEGPNEQFF.

The J gene is TRBJ2-2, the V gene TRBV10-3; D is undetermined. Trimming removed 4 bases at V and 1 base at J, with 4 bases between. The CDR3 length is 13 residues. Looked up from germline, CDR1 is ENHRY and CDR2 is SYGVKD. The DNA for the CDR3 is TGTGCCATCAGTGGAATGAACACCGGGGAGCTGTTTTTT. This encodes CAISGMNTGELFF.

Remarks on this clone: Other nucleotide sequences from this sample produce the same CDR3. The V and J genes are TRBV6-1 and TRBJ1-1; D is undetermined. Trimming took 6 bases from V and 6 from J, leaving 8 bases between them. The CDR3 has 11 amino acids. Germline V gene data show CDR1 as MNHNS and CDR2 as SASEGT. CDR3 in amino acids: CASSLGPEAFF. In DNA, the CDR3 is TGTGCCAGCAGCCTCGGCCCTGAAGCTTTCTTT.

The chain joins TRBV27 to TRBJ2-2, with D perhaps matching TRBD1 (5 bases). The CDR3 is made up of 15 amino acids. CDR1 MNHEY and CDR2 SMNVEV come from the germline V gene (reference sequence). Trimming took off 6 bases at V and 1 base at J, with 12 bases between the two ends. CDR3 nucleotides: TGTGCCAGCAGAACGAACAGGCAGAACACCGGGGAGCTGTTTTTT. Translating it yields CASRTNRQNTGELFF.

CDR3 in DNA: TGCAGCGTTGATTTCTCCGGGACAGGGTCCACTGGCTACACCTTC. Protein product: CSVDFSGTGSTGYTF. V is TRBV29-1 and J is TRBJ1-2, with 9 bases that match TRBD1. The CDR3 runs 15 residues. V trimming: 3 bases; J trimming: 7 bases; junction bases outside the gene matches: 12. The germline CDR1 and CDR2 sequences are SQVTM and ANQGSEA.

The chain joins TRBV27 to TRBJ1-1; D might be TRBD1 (5 bases). This CDR3 contains 16 residues. Germline CDR1 MNHEY, CDR2 SMNVEV (reference sequence). V was shortened by 2 bases and J by 4 bases, with 17 bases between the two germline ends. CDR3 protein: CASSLPGAPGGTEAFF. In DNA, the CDR3 is TGTGCCAGCAGTTTACCCGGGGCACCGGGGGGCACTGAAGCTTTCTTT.

As for this clone: Other nucleotide sequences in the sample specify the same CDR3. The chain links TRBV4-3 to TRBJ2-1; 10 nucleotides agree with TRBD2. In germline, CDR1 is LGHNA, CDR2 YSLEER. This CDR3 comprises 15 residues. V lost 1 base and J lost 7; bases outside the gene matches: 4. The CDR3 is CASSQGLAGLNEQFF. Written as DNA, the CDR3 is TGCGCCAGCAGCCAAGGACTAGCGGGTCTGAATGAGCAGTTCTTC.

This clone occurred once. The chain carries TRBV27 and TRBJ2-1, with 11 positions matching TRBD2. From germline, CDR1 is MNHEY and CDR2 SMNVEV (reference sequence). V lost 6 bases and J lost 3; bases outside the gene matches: 7. The CDR3 is made up of 16 amino acids. The CDR3 protein is CASSPSTSGIYNEQFF. Written as DNA, the CDR3 is TGTGCCAGCAGCCCCTCGACTAGCGGGATCTACAATGAGCAGTTCTTC.

This chain uses TRBV18 with TRBJ2-7; no clear D. The germline V and J ends were trimmed by 3 bases and 3 bases, with 15 bases remaining between them. CDR1 is KGHSH and CDR2 is LQKENI in the germline V gene. The CDR3 loop spans 15 amino acids. CDR3 in DNA: TGTGCCAGCTCACCCAACGACTGGGCCCTCTACGAGCAGTACTTC. Encoded protein: CASSPNDWALYEQYF.